These T cell receptor beta chains were read from a single sample in a study of blood T cell repertoires in COVID-19. The data were produced by immunoSEQ multiplex PCR, yet TCRdb's version contains in-frame clones alone and is incomplete. The top ten clones hold about 3.2% of a sample with 110,000 to 150,000 clones, roughly 85% of them seen once. Sequencing used peripheral blood. These receptors were taken from a man aged 50 to 60 with acute or convalescent COVID-19. The CDR3 runs from the conserved cysteine through the conserved F or W. A D gene is named only where the DNA matches it firmly. Size tells how often a clone was seen (once, few, many) or the class of an expanded clone, and some rows leave it out.

j_call v_call clone_size d_call cdr3_aa cdr3_nt
TRBJ2-2 TRBV13 - - CASSPGTLTNTGELFF TGTGCCAGCAGCCCAGGGACACTGACGAACACCGGGGAGCTGTTTTTT
TRBJ1-5 TRBV19 - TRBD1 CASREYRGNQPQHF TGTGCCAGTAGGGAATACAGGGGGAATCAGCCCCAGCATTTT
TRBJ2-1 TRBV6-5 - TRBD1 CASSYSSTGGEGEQFF TGTGCCAGCAGTTACTCGAGTACAGGGGGAGAAGGTGAGCAGTTCTTC
TRBJ2-1 TRBV9 - TRBD2 CASSGWTSGEGEQFF TGTGCCAGCAGCGGGTGGACTAGCGGGGAAGGTGAGCAGTTCTTC
TRBJ1-1 TRBV29-1 - - CSVAVVRDTEAFF TGCAGCGTTGCCGTAGTCAGGGACACTGAAGCTTTCTTT
TRBJ2-3 TRBV6-5 - - CASSLSFADTQYF TGTGCCAGCAGTTTATCCTTTGCAGATACGCAGTATTTT
TRBJ1-2 TRBV30 - - CAWSPEFGGAF TGTGCCTGGAGTCCTGAGTTTGGAGGGGCCTTC
TRBJ1-4 TRBV19 - - CASSVQGFNEKLFF TGTGCCAGTAGTGTACAGGGATTTAATGAAAAACTGTTTTTT
TRBJ2-2 TRBV24-1 - TRBD2 CATRRGDSETNTGELFF TGTGCCACCAGGCGGGGGGATAGCGAAACGAACACCGGGGAGCTGTTTTTT
TRBJ1-5 TRBV6-6 - TRBD1 CASRQGYNQPQHF TGTGCCAGCAGACAGGGGTACAATCAGCCCCAGCATTTT
TRBJ2-1 TRBV29-1 - TRBD2 CSVEERLAGGYNEQFF TGCAGCGTTGAAGAGAGATTAGCGGGGGGGTACAATGAGCAGTTCTTC
TRBJ2-1 TRBV28 - - CASSPPLRVHEQFF TGTGCCAGCAGTCCGCCACTCCGGGTCCATGAGCAGTTCTTC
TRBJ1-2 TRBV11-2 - - CASSFSKTGSDYGYTF TGTGCCAGCAGCTTCTCGAAGACGGGTTCTGACTATGGCTACACCTTC
TRBJ2-3 TRBV19 - TRBD2 CASSIEGLGLTDTQYF TGTGCCAGTAGTATAGAAGGACTAGGTTTAACAGATACGCAGTATTTT
TRBJ1-2 TRBV7-2 - - CASRRGSYGYTF TGTGCCAGCAGACGGGGGAGCTATGGCTACACCTTC
TRBJ2-7 TRBV27 - TRBD2 CASSLGLGDAQYF TGTGCCAGCAGTTTAGGACTAGGCGACGCGCAGTACTTC
TRBJ1-1 TRBV7-6 - - CASSLIGEQLNTEAFF TGTGCCAGCAGCTTGATCGGGGAACAACTGAACACTGAAGCTTTCTTT
TRBJ2-1 TRBV7-2 - - CASGSGPSSYNEQFF TGTGCCAGCGGATCAGGCCCCAGCTCCTACAATGAGCAGTTCTTC
TRBJ2-5 TRBV27 once - CASSSPGFRETQYF TGTGCCAGCAGTTCCCCGGGGTTCCGGGAGACCCAGTACTTC
TRBJ2-3 TRBV4-2 - - CASSPGSTDTQYF TGTGCCAGCAGCCCGGGGAGCACAGATACGCAGTATTTT
TRBJ1-1 TRBV7-9 once - CASSADLKRAFF TGTGCCAGCAGCGCGGACTTGAAACGAGCTTTCTTT
TRBJ2-7 TRBV5-1 once - CASSLASTASYEQYF TGCGCCAGCAGCTTGGCCTCAACAGCATCCTACGAGCAGTACTTC
TRBJ2-3 TRBV7-3 - TRBD1 CASSSDRTLGDTQYF TGTGCCAGCAGCTCGGACAGGACTTTGGGAGATACGCAGTATTTT
TRBJ1-2 TRBV6-5 - - CASRKQGRDDGYTF TGTGCCAGCAGGAAACAGGGTCGAGACGATGGCTACACCTTC
TRBJ2-5 TRBV5-1 - TRBD2 CASSLALAGGGETQYF TGCGCCAGCAGCTTGGCGCTAGCGGGGGGCGGAGAGACCCAGTACTTC
TRBJ2-7 TRBV6-5 - - CASSYSSSSLAYEQYF TGTGCCAGCAGTTACTCCTCGAGTTCCCTGGCCTACGAGCAGTACTTC
TRBJ2-7 TRBV28 - - CASSHYEQYF TGTGCCAGCAGCCACTACGAGCAGTACTTC
TRBJ2-4 TRBV6-1 - - CASSDGGAKNIQYF TGTGCCAGCAGTGACGGCGGAGCCAAAAACATTCAGTACTTC
TRBJ1-1 TRBV2 - - CASSEIRTEAFF TGTGCCAGCAGTGAAATTCGGACTGAAGCTTTCTTT
TRBJ2-5 TRBV7-2 - TRBD2 CASSLVPAGAPKETQYF TGTGCCAGCAGCTTAGTCCCTGCGGGAGCACCTAAAGAGACCCAGTACTTC
TRBJ2-5 TRBV6-5 - TRBD1 CASSPSGTVGETQYF TGTGCCAGCAGTCCCTCCGGGACAGTGGGGGAGACCCAGTACTTC
TRBJ2-6 TRBV6-5 - TRBD1 CATYTGVSGANVLTF TGTGCCACATATACAGGGGTCTCTGGGGCCAACGTCCTGACTTTC
TRBJ1-2 TRBV2 - - CASSELKGGSNYGYTF TGTGCCAGCAGTGAGCTAAAGGGAGGATCTAACTATGGCTACACCTTC
TRBJ2-7 TRBV19 - - CASSGDYEQYF TGTGCCAGTAGTGGAGACTACGAGCAGTACTTC
TRBJ2-1 TRBV7-9 few TRBD2 CASSPRLAGGPNEQFF TGTGCCAGCAGCCCCCGACTAGCGGGGGGGCCCAATGAGCAGTTCTTC
TRBJ2-7 TRBV5-5 - - CASSLGGTEQYF TGTGCCAGCAGCTTGGGCGGGACCGAGCAGTACTTC
TRBJ2-7 TRBV28 - - CATQFGVPAYEQYF TGTGCCACCCAGTTCGGGGTACCCGCCTACGAGCAGTACTTC
TRBJ1-2 TRBV19 - - CASSQTGQTFYGYTF TGTGCCAGTAGTCAAACCGGACAGACTTTCTATGGCTACACCTTC
TRBJ1-2 TRBV2 - TRBD1 CASGEFGTGDYGYTF TGTGCCAGCGGGGAATTCGGGACAGGGGACTATGGCTACACCTTC
TRBJ2-1 TRBV5-1 - - CASSFLALYNEQFF TGCGCCAGCAGCTTCCTAGCTCTCTACAATGAGCAGTTCTTC
TRBJ2-3 TRBV27 - - CASRPRSLLTDTQYF TGTGCCAGCAGGCCGCGGAGTTTACTCACAGATACGCAGTATTTT
TRBJ2-3 TRBV7-2 - - CASSLMRDTQYF TGTGCCAGCAGCTTGATGAGAGATACGCAGTATTTT
TRBJ1-1 TRBV4-1 - TRBD1 CASSRGQGNTEAFF TGCGCCAGCAGCCGGGGACAGGGGAACACTGAAGCTTTCTTT
TRBJ2-3 TRBV7-3 - TRBD2 CASSSSGGALDTQYF TGTGCCAGCAGCAGTAGCGGGGGGGCTTTAGATACGCAGTATTTT
TRBJ1-4 TRBV13 - - CASSHQVEAGKGEKLFF TGTGCCAGCAGCCACCAGGTTGAGGCCGGGAAGGGCGAAAAACTGTTTTTT
TRBJ1-1 TRBV10-2 - - CASSVGLTYLNTEAFF TGCGCCAGCAGTGTGGGCTTAACATACCTGAACACTGAAGCTTTCTTT
TRBJ2-1 TRBV11-3 - TRBD2 CASRGGRSYNEQFF TGTGCCAGCAGGGGCGGGAGATCTTACAATGAGCAGTTCTTC
TRBJ2-6 TRBV3-1/TRBV3-2 - TRBD1 CASSRGTGETNVLTF TGTGCCAGCAGCCGAGGGACAGGGGAAACCAACGTCCTGACTTTC
TRBJ1-1 TRBV7-2 - - CASSLAIGGTEAFF TGTGCCAGCAGCTTAGCGATAGGGGGCACTGAAGCTTTCTTT
TRBJ2-5 TRBV19 - TRBD2 CASSLSGGQETQYF TGTGCCAGTAGTCTCTCCGGGGGGCAAGAGACCCAGTACTTC
TRBJ1-2 TRBV29-1 few - CSVGIRKDGYTF TGCAGCGTTGGCATCAGGAAGGATGGCTACACCTTC
TRBJ2-3 TRBV25-1 - TRBD1 CASSDFPGQRTDTQYF TGTGCCAGCAGTGATTTCCCGGGACAGCGCACAGATACGCAGTATTTT
TRBJ2-3 TRBV4-1 - - CASSQEPGRSTDTQYF TGCGCCAGCAGCCAAGAACCTGGCAGATCCACAGATACGCAGTATTTT
TRBJ2-7 TRBV5-1 - TRBD2 CASSPRLAGAGEQYF TGCGCCAGCAGCCCCCGACTAGCGGGAGCGGGTGAGCAGTACTTC
TRBJ2-1 TRBV12-5 few - CASGPPDEQFF TGTGCTAGTGGTCCCCCGGATGAGCAGTTCTTC
TRBJ2-7 TRBV4-1 once - CASSQAMSSYEQYF TGCGCCAGCAGCCAAGCTATGAGCTCCTACGAGCAGTACTTC
TRBJ2-3 TRBV3-1/TRBV3-2 - - CASSQVGRSTDTQYF TGTGCCAGCAGCCAAGTAGGGAGGAGCACAGATACGCAGTATTTT
TRBJ1-5 TRBV4-1 - - CASSPRSALSNQPQHF TGCGCCAGCAGCCCCAGGTCGGCACTGAGCAATCAGCCCCAGCATTTT
TRBJ2-1 TRBV29-1 - - CSVGVGDNEQFF TGCAGCGTTGGGGTAGGGGACAATGAGCAGTTCTTC